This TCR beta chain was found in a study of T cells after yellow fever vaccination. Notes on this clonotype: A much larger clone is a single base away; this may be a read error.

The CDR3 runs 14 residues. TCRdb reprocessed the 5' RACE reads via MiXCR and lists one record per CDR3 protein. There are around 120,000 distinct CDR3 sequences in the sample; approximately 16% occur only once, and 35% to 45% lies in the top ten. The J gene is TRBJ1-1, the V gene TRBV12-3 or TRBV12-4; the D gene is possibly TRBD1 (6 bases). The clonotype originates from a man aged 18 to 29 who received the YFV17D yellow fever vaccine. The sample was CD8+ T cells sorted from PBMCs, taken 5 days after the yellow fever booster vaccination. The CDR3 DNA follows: TGTGCCAGCAGTTCAGGGGACACGAACACTGTAGCTTTCTTT. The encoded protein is CASSSGDTNTVAFF.